This passage covers 27 T cell receptor beta chains from one sample sequenced in a study of control samples from healthy donors and cancer patients. Generated by immunoSEQ multiplex PCR, the TCRdb table keeps only in-frame clones and is missing some. The sample consists of approximately 170,000 clones, 80% to 90% of them appearing once. The sequencing input was blood. The receptors derive from a woman aged 25 to 39 in good health.

V is TRBV19 and J is TRBJ2-4, with unresolved D. Between the trimmed V and J ends, which lost 2 bases and 0 bases, there was a span of 17 bases. Per the germline V gene, CDR1 is LNHDA and CDR2 is SQIVND (reference sequence). The length of the CDR3 is 18 residues. As DNA, the CDR3 is TGTGCCAGTAGTATAACGTTAAACATACGAATAGCCAAAAACATTCAGTACTTC. This sequence encodes CASSITLNIRIAKNIQYF.

This clone rates as large (0.1 to 1%). The chain links TRBV27 to TRBJ2-1; TRBD2 aligns across 12 bases. This CDR3 contains 14 residues. Trimming at V came to 3 bases and at J to 6 bases, leaving 0 bases not matched to a gene. Per germline, CDR1 MNHEY and CDR2 SMNVEV (reference sequence). CDR3 sequence (DNA): TGTGCCAGCAGTTTGACTAGCGGGAGCAATGAGCAGTTCTTC. Residues: CASSLTSGSNEQFF.

The rearrangement uses TRBV19 and TRBJ2-2; 10 positions agree with TRBD2. The CDR3 length is 15 residues. The junction had 5 bases not matched to a gene; V was cut back by 4 bases and J by 6 bases. The V gene's germline CDR1 is LNHDA and CDR2 SQIVND (reference sequence). Here the CDR3 DNA reads TGTGCCAGTAGTACTCTAGCGGGAGCGCCCGGGGAGCTGTTTTTT. This encodes CASSTLAGAPGELFF.

This chain uses TRBV2 with TRBJ2-7; TRBD2 agrees at 9 bases. Trimming removed 4 bases from V and 3 bases from J; junction bases left unmatched: 7. Germline V gene data show CDR1 as SNHLY and CDR2 as FYNNEI. The CDR3 covers 15 residues. This CDR3 reads CASSAGTSRYYEQYF. CDR3 DNA sequence: TGTGCCAGCAGTGCTGGGACTAGCCGATACTACGAGCAGTACTTC.

The chain combines TRBV18 with TRBJ2-7; D gene ambiguous. This CDR3 is 13 amino acids long. V dropped 0 bases and J dropped 1 base, with 4 bases sitting between them. Germline-derived CDR1 and CDR2 are KGHSH and LQKENI. CDR3 loop: CASSPPESYEQYV. As DNA, the CDR3 is TGTGCCAGCTCACCACCTGAGTCCTACGAGCAGTACGTC.

V usage is TRBV7-8 and J usage is TRBJ2-1, with TRBD2 matching over 9 bases. The CDR3 runs to 15 residues. Germline V gene sequence: CDR1 SGHVS, CDR2 FQNEAQ. Trimming at V came to 2 bases and at J to 1 base, leaving 0 bases not matched to a gene. For the CDR3, the DNA is TGTGCCAGCAGCTTACTAGCGGGGTCCTACAATGAGCAGTTCTTC. This sequence encodes CASSLLAGSYNEQFF.

The rearrangement links TRBV5-1 to TRBJ1-1; perhaps TRBD1 as D (5 bases). The germline V gene has CDR1 SGHRS and CDR2 YFSETQ. V was trimmed by 3 bases and J by 5 bases, leaving 20 bases between them. The length of the CDR3 is 16 residues. For the CDR3, the DNA is TGCGCCAGCAGCTCAACGATCAGGGTTGGGGGGACTGAAGCTTTCTTT. This gives the protein CASSSTIRVGGTEAFF.

V is TRBV7-9 and J is TRBJ2-7; no clear D. This CDR3 is built from 13 residues. The V gene's germline CDR1 is SEHNR and CDR2 FQNEAQ (reference sequence). V shed 5 bases and J shed 2 bases, with 10 bases lying between them. This chain's CDR3 is CASSPNRAYEQYF. Written as DNA, the CDR3 is TGTGCCAGCAGCCCCAACAGAGCCTACGAGCAGTACTTC.

This clone was picked up one time. The gene calls are TRBV5-4 and TRBJ2-7; TRBD1 matches at 10 bases. CDR1 and CDR2 (germline): SGHNT, YYREEE (reference sequence). The CDR3 contains 15 residues. V lost 4 bases and J lost 2; bases outside the gene matches: 6. This CDR3 is CASSGGTGATYEQYF. In nucleotides, the CDR3 is TGTGCCAGCAGCGGGGGGACAGGGGCCACCTACGAGCAGTACTTC.

The rearrangement joins TRBV6-2 or TRBV6-3 to TRBJ2-1; no clear D. Germline CDR1 and CDR2: MNHEY and SVGEGT. The CDR3 loop spans 15 amino acids. V was trimmed by 4 bases and J by 0 bases, leaving 10 bases between them. DNA for the CDR3: TGTGCCAGCAGTTTGACTGCAAGCTCCTACAATGAGCAGTTCTTC. Translation gives CASSLTASSYNEQFF.

The V gene is TRBV19, the J gene TRBJ1-6, with TRBD1 as a possible D gene (5 bases). The germline gives CDR1 LNHDA, CDR2 SQIVND (reference sequence). The CDR3 spans 13 residues. Trimming shortened V by 8 bases and J by 6 bases, and 11 bases separated the two germline ends. The CDR3: CASSDSFNSPLHF. In DNA, the CDR3 is TGTGCCAGTTCTGACAGCTTTAATTCACCCCTCCACTTT.

The V call is TRBV20-1, the J call TRBJ1-6; D not certain. The germline gives CDR1 DFQATT, CDR2 SNEGSKA (reference sequence). CDR3 length: 10 residues. Trimming removed 3 bases at V and 11 bases at J, with 5 bases between. The CDR3 DNA is TGCAGTGCTAGTTTACCACCCCTCCACTTT. Translating gives CSASLPPLHF.

V is TRBV29-1 and J is TRBJ2-1, with D perhaps TRBD1 or TRBD2 (6 bases each). The CDR3 has 15 amino acids. V was clipped by 8 bases and J by 1 base, with 18 bases between them. The germline V gene has CDR1 SQVTM and CDR2 ANQGSEA. The CDR3: CSTSGGRESYNEQFF. The CDR3 region has the DNA TGCAGCACATCTGGGGGGCGAGAGTCCTACAATGAGCAGTTCTTC.

V and J are TRBV5-4 and TRBJ1-2, with TRBD1 as a possible D gene (5 bases). V was trimmed by 2 bases and J by 0 bases, leaving 14 bases between them. The CDR3 is 16 amino acids. Germline V gives CDR1 SGHNT, CDR2 YYREEE (reference sequence). CDR3 in amino acids: CASSFGITGPNYGYTF. The CDR3 nucleotides are TGTGCCAGCAGCTTTGGTATCACGGGACCTAACTATGGCTACACCTTC.

This clone has only one observation. The chain links TRBV27 to TRBJ2-5; a weak D match, TRBD2 (5 bases). This CDR3 comprises 15 residues. CDR1 and CDR2 (germline): MNHEY, SMNVEV (reference sequence). Deletions cut 6 bases from V and 1 base from J, with 15 bases between. CDR3 nucleotides: TGTGCCAGCAGCCAGACTACATGGGGCCAAGAGACCCAGTACTTC. Translating gives CASSQTTWGQETQYF.

The chain recombines TRBV13 with TRBJ2-1; no firm D call. This CDR3 is 12 amino acids long. V dropped 4 bases and J dropped 7 bases, with 8 bases sitting between them. Germline V gives CDR1 PRHDT, CDR2 FYEKMQ (reference sequence). The CDR3 region is CASSSLGNEQFF. CDR3 in DNA: TGTGCCAGCAGCTCCCTCGGGAATGAGCAGTTCTTC.

V usage is TRBV2 and J usage is TRBJ2-7, with 8 bases fitting TRBD1. Germline V gene data show CDR1 as SNHLY and CDR2 as FYNNEI. V shed 6 bases and J 0 bases; nucleotides not matched to a gene: 4. The CDR3 covers 14 residues. CDR3 in DNA: TGTGCCAGCAGCCGGGACAGGAGCTCCTACGAGCAGTACTTC. It is translated as CASSRDRSSYEQYF.

The rearrangement uses TRBV19 and TRBJ1-6; D uncertain. Germline V gene lookup returns CDR1 LNHDA and CDR2 SQIVND (reference sequence). V was pared by 3 bases and J by 7 bases, with 4 bases between. The CDR3 is 12 amino acids. The CDR3 sequence is CASSIQNSPLHF. The CDR3 DNA follows: TGTGCCAGTAGTATCCAGAATTCACCCCTCCACTTT.

J is TRBJ1-4 and V is TRBV3-1 (or the pseudogene TRBV3-2); perhaps TRBD1 as D (5 bases). Germline CDR1 and CDR2: LGHDT and YNNKEL (reference sequence). Deletions cut 4 bases from V and 3 bases from J, with 12 bases between. This CDR3 contains 15 residues. The CDR3 DNA sequence: TGTGCCAGCAGCCCCGTTGGGGGGGCTAATGAAAAACTGTTTTTT. Translating gives CASSPVGGANEKLFF.

This chain uses TRBV30 with TRBJ1-2; D is ambiguous. Germline loops: CDR1 GTSNPN, CDR2 SVGIG (reference sequence). V was pared by 5 bases and J by 4 bases, with 14 bases between. The CDR3 consists of 13 residues. The CDR3 DNA is TGTGCCTGGCAACAGACCTTTGGCTATGGCTACACCTTC. Translated: CAWQQTFGYGYTF.

The chain employs TRBV9 and TRBJ2-2, with D uncertain. V was pared by 0 bases and J by 2 bases, with 11 bases between. The germline V gene encodes CDR1 SGDLS and CDR2 YYNGEE. This CDR3 comprises 16 residues. The CDR3 DNA reads as TGTGCCAGCAGCGTAGGTATCCGGCGTAACACCGGGGAGCTGTTTTTT. Residues: CASSVGIRRNTGELFF. Together with reference TRBV9 and TRBJ2-2, the CDR3 gives the full variable domain: DSGVTQTPKHLITATGQRVTLRCSPRSGDLSVYWYQQSLDQGLQFLIQYYNGEERAKGNILERFSAQQFPDLHSELNLSSLELGDSALYFCASSVGIRRNTGELFFGEGSRLTVL.

Remarks on this clone: Other DNA sequences in the same sample also yield this CDR3. The chain carries TRBV2 and TRBJ2-5; no reliable D call. Trimming removed 6 bases at V and 3 bases at J, with 5 bases between. Germline V lookup: CDR1 SNHLY, CDR2 FYNNEI. The CDR3 is 11 residues long. DNA of the CDR3: TGTGCCAGCAGCGGAGAAGAGACCCAGTACTTC. This codes for CASSGEETQYF.

The chain couples TRBV6-1 to TRBJ2-7, with 9 bases fitting TRBD1. This CDR3 has 15 amino acids. CDR1 MNHNS and CDR2 SASEGT come from the germline V gene. Trimming removed 3 bases from V and 7 bases from J; junction bases left unmatched: 10. DNA for the CDR3: TGTGCCAGCAGTGAGCAATCGACAGGGGGGTGGGAGCAGTACGTC. Amino acid sequence: CASSEQSTGGWEQYV.

There are a few counts of this clone. The gene calls are TRBV7-8 and TRBJ2-6; unclear D gene. The germline V gene encodes CDR1 SGHVS and CDR2 FQNEAQ. Trimming stripped 2 bases from V and 2 bases from J, with 7 bases between. The CDR3 covers 15 residues. CDR3 sequence reads: CASSLQVAGANVLTF. The CDR3, as DNA: TGTGCCAGCAGCTTACAGGTCGCTGGGGCCAACGTCCTGACTTTC.

This rearrangement joins TRBV4-1 to TRBJ2-7; TRBD2 aligns across 9 bases. CDR1 is MGHRA and CDR2 is YSYEKL in the germline V gene. The CDR3 length is 16 residues. With 1 base clipped from V and 2 bases from J, the junction kept 6 bases outside the gene matches. CDR3 sequence (DNA): TGCGCCAGCAGCCAAGTAGCGGGAGAATCCACCTACGAGCAGTACTTC. Its translation is CASSQVAGESTYEQYF.

The V gene is TRBV13, the J gene TRBJ1-2, with 10 positions matching TRBD1. CDR3 size: 15 residues. Trimming cost V 5 bases and J 5 bases; bases outside gene matches: 8. Looked up from germline, CDR1 is PRHDT and CDR2 is FYEKMQ (reference sequence). This CDR3 reads CASSLGTGEAYGYTF. The CDR3 DNA is TGTGCCAGCAGCCTGGGGACAGGGGAGGCTTATGGCTACACCTTC.

The table lists this clone with a count of one. The J gene is TRBJ1-5, the V gene TRBV6-4; D unresolved. Germline values: CDR1 MRHNA, CDR2 SNTAGT. There are 14 residues in the CDR3. Deletions cut 4 bases from V and 1 base from J, with 8 bases between. CDR3 DNA: TGTGCCAGCAGTGGAGAGAACAGCAATCAGCCCCAGCATTTT. As protein: CASSGENSNQPQHF.